The rows below give T cell receptor beta chains drawn from one sample of a study of blood T cell repertoires in COVID-19. Measured with immunoSEQ multiplex PCR; TCRdb has only the in-frame clones, and not every one. The sample holds roughly 190,000 clones, approximately 80% seen once. The specimen was peripheral blood. Receptors were obtained from a middle-aged woman with COVID-19, enrolled during active disease. Both conserved end residues are trimmed from each CDR3.

J gene | V gene | CDR3 protein
TRBJ2-7 | TRBV19 | ASSIKGSSGSYEQY
TRBJ2-2 | TRBV7-3 | ASSLKPSLQGGIGELF
TRBJ2-1 | TRBV3-1/TRBV3-2 | ASSPGNLRAYEQF
TRBJ1-6 | TRBV7-9 | ASSRGQALNSPLH
TRBJ1-3 | TRBV7-9 | ASSLDMGAGNTIY
TRBJ2-2 | TRBV5-1 | ASRGTSNLWELF
TRBJ2-1 | TRBV19 | ASKPGLADNEQF
TRBJ2-5 | TRBV6-2/TRBV6-3 | ASSFAEASETQY
TRBJ2-1 | TRBV2 | ASSEILAGENEQF
TRBJ1-5 | TRBV10-2 | ASSESRQPQH
TRBJ2-5 | TRBV3-1/TRBV3-2 | ASSQLEGTPRETQY
TRBJ1-1 | TRBV10-1 | ASSETPDRGEAF
TRBJ2-7 | TRBV5-1 | ASSLGGRTGVHEQY
TRBJ2-3 | TRBV18 | ASSSDTGTDTQY
TRBJ2-5 | TRBV6-1 | TTRPGELQETQY
TRBJ2-2 | TRBV19 | AIQSRTGHTGELF
TRBJ2-5 | TRBV3-1/TRBV3-2 | ASSHGQGAFLETQY
TRBJ2-1 | TRBV4-1 | ASNPGTSGIYEQF
TRBJ2-2 | TRBV7-6 | ASSLAPLVGDTGELF
TRBJ1-4 | TRBV27 | ASSLSRATNEKLF
TRBJ2-5 | TRBV5-4 | ASSSNQETQY
TRBJ2-1 | TRBV11-2 | ASSLGSQAYNEQF
TRBJ1-2 | TRBV15 | ATSRGAANYGYT
TRBJ2-2 | TRBV19 | ASRDTNTGELF
TRBJ2-1 | TRBV7-9 | ASSTTLTSGSHNEQF
TRBJ2-1 | TRBV3-1/TRBV3-2 | ASSQGTSGRAYEQF
TRBJ2-2 | TRBV9 | ASTSPGLAGELF
TRBJ2-1 | TRBV13 | ASSQGGGNEQF
TRBJ2-5 | TRBV7-3 | ASSLGIAGALGTQY
TRBJ1-1 | TRBV2 | ASTYRTGDTEAF
TRBJ2-3 | TRBV6-6 | ASGDRATDTQY
TRBJ1-1 | TRBV7-8 | ASSLAVALGVNTEAF